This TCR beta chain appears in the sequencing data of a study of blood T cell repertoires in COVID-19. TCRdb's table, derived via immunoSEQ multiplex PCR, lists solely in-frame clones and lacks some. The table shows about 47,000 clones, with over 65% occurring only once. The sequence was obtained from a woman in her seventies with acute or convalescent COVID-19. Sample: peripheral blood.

The CDR3 DNA is TGTGCCAGCAGTGAATTTGTGTGCTGGGCCTCCAGGGGGGCCGAATGTGAGCAGTTCTTC. Translating it yields CASSEFVCWASRGAECEQFF. This rearrangement joins TRBV2 to TRBJ2-1, with a tentative D call TRBD1 (7 bases). This CDR3 comprises 20 residues. Germline CDR1 and CDR2: SNHLY and FYNNEI. V was trimmed by 2 bases and J by 9 bases, leaving 32 bases between them.